This T cell receptor (beta chain) was recorded in a study of cytomegalovirus exposure and HLA in healthy donors. With 60 Vbeta and 13 Jbeta primers, the PCR was carried out. TCRdb's table, derived via immunoSEQ multiplex PCR, lists solely in-frame clones and lacks some. The sample includes about 150,000 clones, approximately 71% of them seen just once. Note on this clone: Its antigen is currently unknown.

Study conclusions and caveats: For most TCR beta V segments, an earlier analysis put the productive rate at about 87% or about 30% of the time.

The CDR3 consists of 14 residues. Trimming cost V 7 bases and J 4 bases, with 13 bases left between them. Germline loops: CDR1 MDHEN, CDR2 SYDVKM. Sequenced sample: PBMCs. The chain has TRBV28 and TRBJ1-4, with D possibly being TRBD1 (5 bases). The receptor was derived from a man aged 25-45 years in good health and CMV-seropositive. The CDR3, as DNA: TGTGCCAGCATAGACAGTACCAATAATGAAAAACTGTTTTTT. It yields the protein CASIDSTNNEKLFF.